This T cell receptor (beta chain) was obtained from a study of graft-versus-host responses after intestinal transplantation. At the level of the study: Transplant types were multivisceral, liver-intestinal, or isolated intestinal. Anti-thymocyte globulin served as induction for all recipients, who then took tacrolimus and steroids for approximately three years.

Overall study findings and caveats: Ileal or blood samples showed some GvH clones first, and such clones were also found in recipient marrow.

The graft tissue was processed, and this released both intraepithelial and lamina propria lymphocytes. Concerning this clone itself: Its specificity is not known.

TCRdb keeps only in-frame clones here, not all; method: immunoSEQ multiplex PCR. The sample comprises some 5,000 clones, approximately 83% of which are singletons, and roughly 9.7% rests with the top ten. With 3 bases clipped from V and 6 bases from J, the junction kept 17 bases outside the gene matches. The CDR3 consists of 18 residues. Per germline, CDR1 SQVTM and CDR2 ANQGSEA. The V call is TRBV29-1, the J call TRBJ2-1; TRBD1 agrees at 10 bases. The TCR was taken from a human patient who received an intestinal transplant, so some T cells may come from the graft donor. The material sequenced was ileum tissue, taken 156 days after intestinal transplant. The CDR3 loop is CSVDRDRGVLASFNEQFF. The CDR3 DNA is TGCAGCGTTGACCGGGACAGGGGTGTACTAGCGAGTTTCAATGAGCAGTTCTTC.